This TCR beta chain was sequenced for a study of OX40 agonist ivuxolimab in advanced cancers. Study at large: Ivuxolimab, which is an agonistic anti-OX40 (CD134) antibody, was administered to the patients. Dose-escalation patients had hepatocellular carcinoma, melanoma, renal cell or head and neck cancer.

The CDR3 has 15 amino acids. With 1 base removed from V and 4 bases from J, the gap between germline ends came to 11 bases. Germline V gives CDR1 MGHRA, CDR2 YSYEKL. Repertoires were generated with immunoSEQ multiplex PCR, while TCRdb's copy carries only in-frame clones and drops some. The table includes approximately 38,000 clones, 70% to 85% detected once. This receptor was identified in an adult with an advanced solid tumor such as melanoma, head and neck, liver or kidney cancer. Source: CD4+ or CD8+ T cells sorted from blood, taken in a trial of the OX40 agonist ivuxolimab. The chain recombines TRBV4-1 with TRBJ1-5; a possible D gene is TRBD1 (6 bases). The CDR3 loop reads CASSQVLGTNQPQHF. In nucleotides, the CDR3 is TGCGCCAGCAGCCAAGTCCTGGGGACAAATCAGCCCCAGCATTTT.